This T cell receptor beta chain is from a study of blood T cells in healthy people across ages. General observations from the study: Older individuals had lower TCR beta diversity per million T cells (the decline was roughly linear). Naive T cell percentage showed a strong correlation with TCR beta diversity. Conclusively comparing naive with antigen-experienced cells was impossible with unsorted PBMCs.

The second PCR ran roughly 7 to 12 cycles with a sample-barcoded 5' primer and J-beta primers. TCRdb reprocessed the 5' RACE reads via MiXCR and lists one record per CDR3 protein. Among roughly 700,000 distinct CDR3 sequences listed, 49% were seen once. This clonotype was counted many times. Antigen: not known. CDR3 length: 16 amino acids. V shed 5 bases and J shed 4 bases, with 18 bases lying between them. Germline values: CDR1 SGHVS, CDR2 FNYEAQ. The sequence was obtained from a woman aged 60-70 years in good health. Sequences were obtained from blood. The V call is TRBV7-6, the J call TRBJ2-1; D may be TRBD1 (8 bases). CDR3: CASSTNRGGGYNEQFF. CDR3 nucleotides: TGTGCCAGCAGCACCAACAGGGGGGGAGGATACAATGAGCAGTTCTTC.